This TCR beta chain was profiled in a study of OX40 agonist ivuxolimab in advanced cancers. Study summary: The diagnoses of dose-escalation patients were hepatocellular carcinoma, melanoma, renal cell or head and neck cancer. A male proportion of 82.7% was recorded, with mean age approximately 57 years and range roughly 23 to 90.

Remarks on this clone: Its specificity is unknown.

TCRdb keeps only in-frame clones here, not all; method: immunoSEQ multiplex PCR. In the table there are 96,000 or so clones, approximately 84% of which are singletons. Study findings and constraints: Researchers report that CD8+ T cells had, on average, more expanded clones than CD4+. Blood T cells, both CD4+ and CD8+, expanded clonally by week 6 at 0.1 to 3.0 mg/kg.

Germline V lookup: CDR1 SGDLS, CDR2 YYNGEE. J was trimmed by 0 bases and V by 3 bases; bases with no gene match: 8. The CDR3 is made up of 18 amino acids. The input for sequencing was CD4+ or CD8+ T cells sorted from blood, taken in a trial of the OX40 agonist ivuxolimab. The TCR sequence derives from an adult with an advanced solid tumor such as melanoma, head and neck, liver or kidney cancer. V usage is TRBV9 and J usage is TRBJ1-6; 8 bases are a match to TRBD1. The CDR3 DNA sequence: TGTGCCAGCAGCGCTAGGACAGGGCCAAGCTCCTATAATTCACCCCTCCACTTT. Its protein product is CASSARTGPSSYNSPLHF.